The source of this T cell receptor (beta chain) is a study of OX40 agonist ivuxolimab in advanced cancers. Overall study: Mean age about 60 years, range about 20 to 79; about 85% male.

Profiling relied on immunoSEQ multiplex PCR, and the TCRdb table lists in-frame clones only, not all of them. The table records some 95,000 clones, 88% of them present only once. This clone has just one count. Its antigen is as yet unknown. Trimming took 4 bases from V and 0 from J; bases not matched to a gene: 1. The CDR3 loop spans 14 amino acids. The V gene's germline CDR1 is SEHNR and CDR2 FQNEAQ (reference sequence). Samples were taken at baseline and on day 1 of cycles 4 and 7. Findings and caveats of the study: Circulating CD4+ and CD8+ T cells showed clonal expansion by week 6 at 0.1 to 3.0 mg/kg. On average, a greater number of expanded clones characterised CD8+ T cells relative to CD4+.

The V gene is TRBV7-9, the J gene TRBJ2-3; 7 nucleotides line up with TRBD1. The clonotype comes from an adult with an advanced solid tumor such as melanoma, head and neck, liver or kidney cancer. The starting material was CD4+ or CD8+ T cells sorted from blood, obtained in a trial of the OX40 agonist ivuxolimab. CDR3 nucleotide sequence: TGTGCCAGCAGCTCGACAGGGAGCACAGATACGCAGTATTTT. It yields the protein CASSSTGSTDTQYF.